Below are 22 T cell receptor beta chains sequenced from a single sample in a study of blood T cell repertoires in COVID-19. Profiled with immunoSEQ multiplex PCR; TCRdb holds only in-frame clones, not every one. The sample lists 150,000 to 200,000 clones; 81% were seen once. Sequenced input: peripheral blood. The receptors were sampled from a man between 60 and 75 years old with active or convalescent COVID-19.

The rearrangement links TRBV2 to TRBJ1-6, with 7 bases identical to TRBD1. V shed 6 bases and J 6 bases; nucleotides not matched to a gene: 8. The CDR3 has 15 residues. CDR1 SNHLY and CDR2 FYNNEI come from the germline V gene. The CDR3 spells CASRATGVPNSPLHF. CDR3 DNA sequence: TGTGCCAGCAGAGCCACAGGGGTCCCTAATTCACCCCTCCACTTT.

The sample holds one count of this clone. V is TRBV7-8 and J is TRBJ2-5, with D maybe TRBD1 (5 bases). The CDR3 contains 13 residues. Germline V gene sequence: CDR1 SGHVS, CDR2 FQNEAQ. Trimming took 4 bases from V and 5 from J, leaving 11 bases between them. Written as DNA, the CDR3 is TGTGCCAGCAGCTGGGGCAGCCGGGAGACCCAGTACTTC. Translated, it gives CASSWGSRETQYF.

CDR3 sequence reads: CASSRQGYEQYF. The DNA for the CDR3 is TGTGCCAGCAGTAGACAGGGCTACGAGCAGTACTTC. The chain is built from TRBV5-4 and TRBJ2-7; 7 positions match TRBD1. The CDR3 runs 12 residues. CDR1 SGHNT and CDR2 YYREEE come from the germline V gene (reference sequence). The trim removed 5 bases at V and 3 bases at J, leaving 2 bases unmatched. Supplemented by reference TRBV5-4 and TRBJ2-7, the full variable domain reads ETGVTQSPTHLIKTRGQQVTLRCSSQSGHNTVSWYQQALGQGPQFIFQYYREEENGRGNFPPRFSGLQFPNYSSELNVNALELDDSALYLCASSRQGYEQYFGPGTRLTVT.

The chain is built from TRBV6-5 and TRBJ2-5; 9 nucleotides line up with TRBD2. V lost 6 bases and J lost 1; bases outside the gene matches: 3. The CDR3 extends over 14 amino acids. Germline loops: CDR1 MNHEY, CDR2 SVGAGI. The CDR3 sequence is CASSQAGGQETQYF. The CDR3 nucleotides are TGTGCCAGCAGCCAAGCGGGGGGCCAAGAGACCCAGTACTTC.

This sequence joins TRBV18 and TRBJ1-1; D may be TRBD1 (6 bases). Germline V gives CDR1 KGHSH, CDR2 LQKENI. The germline V and J ends were trimmed by 3 bases and 7 bases, with 12 bases remaining between them. This CDR3 region has 13 residues. This chain's CDR3 is CASSPAGGFEAFF. In DNA form, the CDR3 reads TGTGCCAGCTCACCCGCGGGGGGCTTTGAAGCTTTCTTT.

This clone was recorded a few times. Here the CDR3 reads CASSLAWGGGNTIYF. The CDR3 nucleotides read TGTGCCAGCAGCCTCGCCTGGGGAGGGGGAAACACCATATATTTT. The chain is built from TRBV7-6 and TRBJ1-3, with unresolved D. Germline V gene sequence: CDR1 SGHVS, CDR2 FNYEAQ. V was cut by 5 bases and J by 4 bases, with 15 bases left in between. CDR3 length: 15 residues.

This rearrangement joins TRBV3-1 (or the pseudogene TRBV3-2) to TRBJ1-2; the match to TRBD1 covers 9 bases. Germline lookup yields CDR1 LGHDT and CDR2 YNNKEL (reference sequence). V shed 1 base and J 5 bases; nucleotides not matched to a gene: 2. The CDR3 runs to 14 residues. The CDR3 nucleotides are TGTGCCAGCAGCCAAGGACAGGGGGGATATGGCTACACCTTC. Translation: CASSQGQGGYGYTF.

The chain recombines TRBV5-1 with TRBJ1-1, with 9 bases aligning to TRBD1. Trimming removed 4 bases from V and 1 base from J; junction bases left unmatched: 8. Germline V gives CDR1 SGHRS, CDR2 YFSETQ. The CDR3 has 16 residues. Written as DNA, the CDR3 is TGCGCCAGCAGCGAGGACAGGGGCGTGGGGAACACTGAAGCTTTCTTT. Protein: CASSEDRGVGNTEAFF. Drawing the rest from reference TRBV5-1 and TRBJ1-1, the complete variable domain is KAGVTQTPRYLIKTRGQQVTLSCSPISGHRSVSWYQQTPGQGLQFLFEYFSETQRNKGNFPGRFSGRQFSNSRSEMNVSTLELGDSALYLCASSEDRGVGNTEAFFGQGTRLTVV.

The chain combines TRBV2 with TRBJ2-5; maybe TRBD2 (6 bases). The length of the CDR3 is 15 residues. V dropped 1 base and J dropped 1 base, with 10 bases sitting between them. Germline V gene data show CDR1 as SNHLY and CDR2 as FYNNEI. The CDR3 DNA follows: TGTGCCAGCAGTGAAGGGGACTCCGCCCAAGAGACCCAGTACTTC. Its protein product is CASSEGDSAQETQYF.

The chain combines TRBV5-6 with TRBJ2-5; the match to TRBD1 covers 8 bases. Trimming cost V 1 base and J 3 bases; bases outside gene matches: 5. In germline, CDR1 is SGHDT, CDR2 YYEEEE. The CDR3 totals 15 residues. The CDR3 region has the DNA TGTGCCAGCAGCTTGCGGCCAGGGGGCAAAGAGACCCAGTACTTC. The encoded protein is CASSLRPGGKETQYF.

This chain uses TRBV20-1 with TRBJ2-1; 8 positions agree with TRBD2. The CDR3 is 11 amino acids. CDR1 is DFQATT and CDR2 is SNEGSKA in the germline V gene (reference sequence). After removal of 2 bases from V and 13 bases from J, the junction contained 4 bases not matched to a gene. The CDR3: CSARTGTSQFF. The DNA for the CDR3 is TGCAGTGCTAGAACTGGGACTAGTCAGTTCTTC.

The chain employs TRBV9 and TRBJ1-4; TRBD1 might be the D (6 bases). Germline V gives CDR1 SGDLS, CDR2 YYNGEE. The CDR3 is 15 residues long. The V end lost 0 bases, the J end lost 0 bases, and 6 bases lay between the germline ends. This CDR3 is CASSVGTATNEKLFF. Here the CDR3 DNA reads TGTGCCAGCAGCGTAGGGACAGCAACTAATGAAAAACTGTTTTTT. The full variable domain, with the rest looked up from reference TRBV9 and TRBJ1-4, is DSGVTQTPKHLITATGQRVTLRCSPRSGDLSVYWYQQSLDQGLQFLIQYYNGEERAKGNILERFSAQQFPDLHSELNLSSLELGDSALYFCASSVGTATNEKLFFGSGTQLSVL.

The genes are TRBV19 and TRBJ1-3; 9 positions agree with TRBD1. Germline CDR1 LNHDA, CDR2 SQIVND (reference sequence). CDR3 size: 18 residues. The ends lost 4 bases at V and 3 bases at J; junction bases unmatched: 13. CDR3 DNA sequence: TGTGCCAGTAGTACAACAAGCAGGGGACAGGGAATTGGAAACACCATATATTTT. Encoded protein: CASSTTSRGQGIGNTIYF.

This rearrangement joins TRBV6-5 to TRBJ1-3; no firm D call. The V gene's germline CDR1 is MNHEY and CDR2 SVGAGI. The CDR3 spans 13 residues. Trimming shortened V by 8 bases and J by 4 bases, and 12 bases separated the two germline ends. The CDR3 DNA sequence: TGTGCCAGCCTACTCGGGGAGGGAAACACCATATATTTT. As protein: CASLLGEGNTIYF.

CDR3 region: CASSSQAQETQYF. The CDR3 region has the DNA TGTGCCAGCAGCTCTCAGGCCCAAGAGACCCAGTACTTC. The rearrangement links TRBV7-8 to TRBJ2-5; D is unclear. Looked up from germline, CDR1 is SGHVS and CDR2 is FQNEAQ. CDR3 length: 13 residues. Trimming pared 4 bases from V and 1 base from J, leaving 7 bases between.

This clone came up a few times. The CDR3 DNA sequence: TGTGCCAGCAGCTCCTCCTTCGGACAGGGTCCCTACAATGAGCAGTTCTTC. Residues: CASSSSFGQGPYNEQFF. This chain connects TRBV7-2 to TRBJ2-1, with 8 positions matching TRBD1. V lost 4 bases and J lost 2; bases outside the gene matches: 10. There are 17 residues in the CDR3. In germline, CDR1 is SGHTA, CDR2 FQGNSA.

This clone was seen once. The chain has TRBV11-2 and TRBJ2-1; 13 bases are a match to TRBD2. V dropped 3 bases and J dropped 8; count of bases not matched to a gene: 7. This CDR3 contains 16 residues. Germline CDR1 reads SGHAT; CDR2 reads FQNNGV. For the CDR3, the DNA is TGTGCCAGCAGCTTTCTATGGACTAGCGGGAGCGATGAGCAGTTCTTC. It encodes CASSFLWTSGSDEQFF. The full variable domain, in which reference TRBV11-2 and TRBJ2-1 provide the parts outside the CDR3, is EAGVAQSPRYKIIEKRQSVAFWCNPISGHATLYWYQQILGQGPKLLIQFQNNGVVDDSQLPKDRFSAERLKGVDSTLKIQPAKLEDSAVYLCASSFLWTSGSDEQFFGPGTRLTVL.

The J gene is TRBJ2-3, the V gene TRBV9; tentative D call: TRBD2 (6 bases). The CDR3 has 16 amino acids. V was trimmed by 1 base and J by 1 base, leaving 13 bases between them. CDR1 SGDLS and CDR2 YYNGEE come from the germline V gene. DNA of the CDR3: TGTGCCAGCAGCGTATATGTGGCTAGCGGCACAGATACGCAGTATTTT. This translates into CASSVYVASGTDTQYF.

In its sample, this clone was seen once. The chain recombines TRBV6-5 with TRBJ2-1, with TRBD2 as a possible D gene (6 bases). The CDR3 consists of 14 residues. Per the germline V gene, CDR1 is MNHEY and CDR2 is SVGAGI. V lost 9 bases and J lost 10, with 22 bases in between. The CDR3 DNA is TGTGCCAGTCCGGGCGGACTACCGCTCCTGGAGCAGTTCTTC. It encodes CASPGGLPLLEQFF.

The chain carries TRBV11-2 and TRBJ2-7; perhaps TRBD2 as D (6 bases). Germline assignment: CDR1 SGHAT and CDR2 FQNNGV. The V and J ends lost 1 base and 4 bases respectively, with 11 bases between them. The CDR3 loop spans 14 amino acids. The CDR3 spells CASSLGMGGYEQYF. The DNA for the CDR3 is TGTGCCAGCAGCTTAGGCATGGGGGGTTACGAGCAGTACTTC.

This clone was found many times. The CDR3 coding sequence is TGTGCCAGTAGTTGGACAGGTATTGGTCAGCCCCAGCATTTT. This sequence encodes CASSWTGIGQPQHF. The V gene is TRBV19, the J gene TRBJ1-5, with 7 bases fitting TRBD1. The CDR3 loop spans 14 amino acids. Losses at the gene ends were 5 bases for V and 6 bases for J; bases not matched to a gene: 7. Germline V lookup: CDR1 LNHDA, CDR2 SQIVND (reference sequence).

V is TRBV18 and J is TRBJ1-2; D is perhaps TRBD1 (6 bases). CDR1 KGHSH and CDR2 LQKENI come from the germline V gene. V was pared by 3 bases and J by 4 bases, with 15 bases between. The length of the CDR3 is 15 residues. As DNA, the CDR3 is TGTGCCAGCTCACCGGCCCCACAGGGCACCTATGGCTACACCTTC. Amino acids: CASSPAPQGTYGYTF.